This TCR beta chain was found in a study of blood T cell repertoires in COVID-19 (dated by TCRdb to 2018 to 2020). Background for the entire study: Collaborator samples came from the United States, Italy and Spain and covered acute and convalescent phases of COVID-19. The material from the prospective study consisted of cDNA or gDNA derived from T cells, B-cell-depleted T cells, or PBMCs. Deeply sampled blood TCRbeta repertoires from subjects exposed to, actively infected with, or recovered from COVID-19 were included in the dataset. The repertoires were made available in a free public database intended to serve as a resource for research on the immune response to SARS-CoV-2. The samples were drawn from two sources: the first 160 participants of the ongoing ImmuneRACE study, and 950 to 1,500 subjects contributed by 6 global collaborators. Sample metadata almost always included a de-identified subject ID, COVID-19 status, age in years and sex. Where HLA class I and class II types were available, the types were taken from metadata supplied by the sample provider, not from assay-based typing. The study at large found these results: How much clinical and demographic metadata was included differed by source and by participant, and the metadata was provided uncurated.

In the prospective study, participants were roughly 18 to 90 years old, resided in about two dozen geographic areas of the United States, and were enrolled through a virtual design. Cohort assignment in the prospective study relied on participant-reported clinical history from a screening survey and a study questionnaire. Recovered participants in ImmuneRACE Cohort 3 were defined as having two consecutive negative NP/OP PCR tests, clearance from a healthcare professional, or resolution of symptoms. In the prospective study, whole blood, serum and a nasopharyngeal or oropharyngeal swab were collected from each participant by mobile phlebotomists. Additional blood draws and questionnaires over a roughly two-month period could optionally be provided by prospective study participants. Before DNA extraction, blood samples from the prospective study were shipped at room temperature or frozen. The germline V gene gives CDR1 as MNHEY and CDR2 as SVGAGI. The CDR3, cysteine through phenylalanine, is 14 amino acids long. The sequence is cut down to CDR3 DNA, 42 bases in frame from base 1. The germline V end is reduced by 6 bases and the J end by 8 bases; junction bases left unmatched: 11.

TCRbeta CDR3 regions were amplified from genomic DNA by means of the immunoSEQ Assay, a bias-controlled multiplex PCR. The authors' pipeline ran thus. The number of nucleated cells in each sample was estimated by amplification of reference gene primers within the assay. To quantify the absolute abundance of each unique TCRbeta CDR3 rearrangement, sequence reads were collapsed and filtered. For each sample, productive Simpson clonality was calculated as the square root of Simpson's diversity index over productive rearrangements. Entries here come from immuneACCESS through TCRdb and include only in-frame sequences with V and J called. Some clones fail to appear in such tables; in the studies checked, an unresolved V gene covers under half of the shortfall, and the cause of the remainder is unknown. Clone size and V and J calls were adopted from that table, with D and trimming inferred from the DNA. Counted in this sample were about 220,000 clones; about 88% of them appeared once. The ten most abundant clones make up more than 2.5% of the sample.

As regards this clone: Its antigen remains unidentified. Per-base quality was not reported, and no clone a single base away is much larger than it.

The origin of this receptor is a woman aged 30 to 39 who had recovered from COVID-19. Recombination joined TRBV6-5 with TRBJ1-1, and TRBD1 matches 8 of the central bases. The source material was PBMCs or T cells enriched from blood (not recorded which). The CDR3 protein sequence reads: CASRTTGAISEAFF. The DNA sequence is as follows: TGTGCCAGCAGGACGACAGGGGCAATTTCGGAAGCTTTCTTT.